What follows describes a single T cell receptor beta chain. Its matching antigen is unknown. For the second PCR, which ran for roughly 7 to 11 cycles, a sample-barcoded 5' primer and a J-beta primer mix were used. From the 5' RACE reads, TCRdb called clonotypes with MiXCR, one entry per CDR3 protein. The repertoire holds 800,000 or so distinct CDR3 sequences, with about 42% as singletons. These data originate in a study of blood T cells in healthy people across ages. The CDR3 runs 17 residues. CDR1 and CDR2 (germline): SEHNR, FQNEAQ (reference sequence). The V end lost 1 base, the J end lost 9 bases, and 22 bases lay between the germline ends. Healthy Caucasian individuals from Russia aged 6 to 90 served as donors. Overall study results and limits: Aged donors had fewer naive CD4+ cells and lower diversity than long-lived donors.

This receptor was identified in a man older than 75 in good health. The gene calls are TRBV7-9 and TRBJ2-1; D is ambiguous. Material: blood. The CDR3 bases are TGTGCCAGCAGCTTAGAAGGCTTCGGCGAGGCTCCGCGTGAGCAGTTCTTC. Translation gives CASSLEGFGEAPREQFF.